The subject of this entry is one T cell receptor beta chain. The antigen remains unidentified. The sample originates from a study of graft-versus-host responses after intestinal transplantation. Background on the study: Isolated intestinal, liver-intestinal, or multivisceral transplants were what recipients had.

This table comes from immunoSEQ multiplex PCR, and its TCRdb copy is limited to in-frame clones, with some not included. Here the sample spans about 90,000 clones, around 89% being singletons. Broader study findings: GvH clones were identified in recipient marrow, with some first appearing in ileum or blood. Peak circulating GvH clone levels tracked with early post-transplant HvG declines. Patients with graft-donor T cell macrochimerism had high graft-versus-host to host-versus-graft clonal ratios in allografts.

CDR3 length: 14 amino acids. Per the germline V gene, CDR1 is MDHEN and CDR2 is SYDVKM. J lost 4 bases, V lost 6 bases, and 3 bases had no gene match. The chain recombines TRBV28 with TRBJ2-2; 9 bases fit TRBD1. The sequenced sample was unstimulated CD4+ T cells sorted from spleen or lymph node cells, obtained before transplant. The receptor was derived from a human donor who was the organ donor for an intestinal transplant. CDR3 nucleotides: TGTGCCAGCAGCCCGGACAGGGGCACCGGGGAGCTGTTTTTT. Translated: CASSPDRGTGELFF.